A single T cell receptor (beta chain) is shown here with its context. The antigen remains unidentified. This specimen belongs to a study of cytotoxic CD8 clonotypes in ibrutinib-treated CLL. Overall study context: Averaging across samples gave around 260,000 productive templates and about 94,000 productive rearrangements.

Germline V gene lookup returns CDR1 MNHNY and CDR2 SVGAGI (reference sequence). Trimming shortened V by 9 bases and J by 2 bases, and 8 bases separated the two germline ends. The CDR3 runs to 11 residues. Study observations and caveats: An increase in clonality occurred at ibrutinib response, followed by a return toward baseline at progression. Among the clonotypes, public ones were uncommon and contracted or held stable on treatment.

Method: immunoSEQ multiplex PCR; TCRdb's copy keeps in-frame clones and lacks some. This sample has more than 75,000 clones, with approximately 77% found just once. The source material was PBMCs, sampled after 24 months of ibrutinib treatment. This clonotype was obtained from a human donor with chronic lymphocytic leukemia. The chain links TRBV6-6 to TRBJ2-7, with no clear D. CDR3 residues: CASSATYEQYF. CDR3 bases: TGTGCCAGTTCCGCGACCTACGAGCAGTACTTC.